The 14 T cell receptor beta chains below come from one sample, sequenced in a study of cytomegalovirus exposure and HLA in healthy donors. The PCR was carried out with 60 Vbeta primers and 13 Jbeta primers. The method was immunoSEQ multiplex PCR; TCRdb's version includes in-frame clones alone and lacks a portion of them. Recorded here are about 79,000 clones; the top ten clones represent 4.6%. Sequencing used PBMCs. These receptors all stem from a man aged 25 to 40 in good health and CMV-seronegative.

The CDR3, as DNA: TGTGCCAGCAGCCAAGGGAGAGACGTTTTCGAGCAGTACTTC. Its translation: CASSQGRDVFEQYF. The chain carries TRBV4-2 and TRBJ2-7; D is uncertain. This CDR3 is 14 amino acids long. V dropped 1 base and J dropped 6 bases, with 13 bases sitting between them. CDR1 and CDR2 from the germline V gene are LGHNA and YNFKEQ.

The genes are TRBV30 and TRBJ1-6, with 7 bases that match TRBD1. Germline CDR1 reads GTSNPN; CDR2 reads SVGIG (reference sequence). The V gene end was trimmed by 2 bases and the J gene end by 5 bases; junction bases not matched to a gene: 6. The CDR3 runs 15 residues. The CDR3 is CAWSFNDRDNSPLHF. CDR3 DNA: TGTGCCTGGAGTTTCAACGACAGGGATAATTCACCCCTCCACTTT.

The gene calls are TRBV19 and TRBJ2-1; 10 bases map to TRBD2. The V gene's germline CDR1 is LNHDA and CDR2 SQIVND (reference sequence). The CDR3 covers 14 residues. V gave up 4 bases and J gave up 8 bases; unmatched junction bases: 5. CDR3 coding DNA: TGTGCCAGTAGTAGGGGACTAGCGAGCTATGAGCAGTTCTTC. Translation: CASSRGLASYEQFF. Combining the CDR3 with reference TRBV19 and TRBJ2-1 gives the whole variable domain DGGITQSPKYLFRKEGQNVTLSCEQNLNHDAMYWYRQDPGQGLRLIYYSQIVNDFQKGDIAEGYSVSREKKESFPLTVTSAQKNPTAFYLCASSRGLASYEQFFGPGTRLTVL.

The rearrangement links TRBV6-6 to TRBJ1-2, with 10 bases identical to TRBD1. The CDR3 totals 15 residues. V lost 6 bases and J lost 3; bases outside the gene matches: 7. The V gene's germline CDR1 is MNHNY and CDR2 SVGAGI (reference sequence). CDR3 in amino acids: CASSSRDRGDYGYTF. The CDR3 DNA is TGTGCCAGCAGCTCCCGGGACAGGGGTGACTATGGCTACACCTTC.

This sequence joins TRBV19 and TRBJ1-5, with a tentative D call TRBD1 (5 bases). CDR3 length: 13 amino acids. Germline V gene sequence: CDR1 LNHDA, CDR2 SQIVND (reference sequence). V was clipped by 2 bases and J by 6 bases, with 8 bases between them. The CDR3 bases are TGTGCCAGTAGTATAAGCCAGGGTCAGCCCCAGCATTTT. Protein: CASSISQGQPQHF.

The J gene is TRBJ2-1, the V gene TRBV9; TRBD2 is a possible D gene (5 bases). Germline loops: CDR1 SGDLS, CDR2 YYNGEE. This CDR3 contains 13 residues. Trimming removed 4 bases from V and 8 bases from J, with 13 bases in between. The CDR3 region is CASSPHIGDEQFF. CDR3 sequence (DNA): TGTGCCAGCAGCCCCCACATCGGGGATGAGCAGTTCTTC.

The gene calls are TRBV5-1 and TRBJ2-3; D might be TRBD2 (5 bases). The V end lost 3 bases, the J end lost 0 bases, and 11 bases lay between the germline ends. Germline V gene data show CDR1 as SGHRS and CDR2 as YFSETQ. The CDR3 spans 15 residues. CDR3 in DNA: TGCGCCAGCAGCTCCGGGATCCTTAGCACAGATACGCAGTATTTT. Translated, it gives CASSSGILSTDTQYF.

DNA for the CDR3: TGTGCCAGCAGTGTCCATCTTCTACCCTTAAAGGGGGGCTACACCTTC. Protein: CASSVHLLPLKGGYTF. The chain is built from TRBV6-1 and TRBJ1-2, with a possible D match to TRBD1 (5 bases). CDR1 is MNHNS and CDR2 is SASEGT in the germline V gene. V lost 4 bases and J 8 bases, leaving 23 bases between the germline ends. The CDR3 loop spans 16 amino acids.

The chain uses TRBV7-6 and TRBJ1-5, with D hard to call. This CDR3 comprises 14 residues. Trimming pared 8 bases from V and 0 bases from J, leaving 11 bases between. CDR1 and CDR2 (germline): SGHVS, FNYEAQ. In DNA form, the CDR3 reads TGTGCCAGCTCTTGGAGCTCTAGCAATCAGCCCCAGCATTTT. Its translation is CASSWSSSNQPQHF.

The rearrangement links TRBV5-4 to TRBJ2-7; D possibly corresponds to TRBD1 (5 bases). V was clipped by 0 bases and J by 6 bases, with 13 bases between them. In germline, CDR1 is SGHNT, CDR2 YYREEE (reference sequence). The CDR3 spans 14 residues. As DNA, the CDR3 is TGTGCCAGCAGCTTGGACTACAGGTCGACCGAGCAGTACTTC. Its translation: CASSLDYRSTEQYF.

V is TRBV25-1 and J is TRBJ2-6; the D is unclear. The germline CDR1 and CDR2 sequences are MGHDK and SYGVNS. Trimming pared 7 bases from V and 2 bases from J, leaving 6 bases between. This CDR3 contains 13 residues. CDR3 sequence (DNA): TGTGCCAGCACATCCACTGGGGCCAACGTCCTGACTTTC. This encodes CASTSTGANVLTF.

The gene calls are TRBV30 and TRBJ1-1, with unresolved D. This CDR3 spans 13 amino acids. Per the germline V gene, CDR1 is GTSNPN and CDR2 is SVGIG (reference sequence). V lost 3 bases, J lost 1 base, and 9 bases lay in between. The CDR3 loop is CAWSTDPNTEAFF. The CDR3 nucleotides read TGTGCCTGGAGCACAGATCCGAACACTGAAGCTTTCTTT. The variable domain in full, completed from reference TRBV30 and TRBJ1-1, reads SQTIHQWPATLVQPVGSPLSLECTVEGTSNPNLYWYRQAAGRGLQLLFYSVGIGQISSEVPQNLSASRPQDRQFILSSKKLLLSDSGFYLCAWSTDPNTEAFFGQGTRLTVV.

The chain joins TRBV5-6 to TRBJ1-2; 12 bases line up with TRBD1. Germline CDR1 and CDR2: SGHDT and YYEEEE. V was pared by 3 bases and J by 7 bases, with 10 bases of the junction left unmatched. The CDR3 is made up of 16 amino acids. In DNA, the CDR3 is TGTGCCAGCAGCTACCGGGACAGGGGGCCGGGGGGTGGCTACACCTTC. Protein sequence: CASSYRDRGPGGGYTF.

This chain uses TRBV5-6 with TRBJ1-2; a possible D gene is TRBD1 (6 bases). The CDR3 is made up of 15 amino acids. Germline CDR1 and CDR2: SGHDT and YYEEEE. With 6 bases removed from V and 4 bases from J, the gap between germline ends came to 19 bases. In DNA, the CDR3 is TGTGCCAGCACCCCGGGCGGGGGGCCCGTCTATGGCTACACCTTC. Translated: CASTPGGGPVYGYTF.